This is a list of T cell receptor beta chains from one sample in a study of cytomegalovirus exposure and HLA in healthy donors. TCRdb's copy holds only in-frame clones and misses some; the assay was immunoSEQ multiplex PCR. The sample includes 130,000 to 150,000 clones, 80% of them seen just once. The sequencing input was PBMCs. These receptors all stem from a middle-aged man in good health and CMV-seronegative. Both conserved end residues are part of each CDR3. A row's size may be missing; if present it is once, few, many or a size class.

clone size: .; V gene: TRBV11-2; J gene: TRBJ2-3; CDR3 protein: CASSLDPSGGATDTQYF
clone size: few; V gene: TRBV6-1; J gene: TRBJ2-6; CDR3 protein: CASSEGVSRGSGANVLTF
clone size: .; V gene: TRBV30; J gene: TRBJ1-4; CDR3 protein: CAWSANVGEKLFF
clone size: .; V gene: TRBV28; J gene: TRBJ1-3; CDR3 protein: CASSTPTGSPGNTIYF
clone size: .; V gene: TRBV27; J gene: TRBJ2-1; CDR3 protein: CASSLASPRAYNEQFF
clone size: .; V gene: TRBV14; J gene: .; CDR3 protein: CASGSLLSYEQYF
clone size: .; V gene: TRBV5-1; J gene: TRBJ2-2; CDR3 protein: CASSFPTGELFF
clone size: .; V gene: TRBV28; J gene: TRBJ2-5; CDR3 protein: CASSGEKDRGETQYF
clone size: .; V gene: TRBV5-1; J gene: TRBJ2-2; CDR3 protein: CASSIGLAYTGELFF
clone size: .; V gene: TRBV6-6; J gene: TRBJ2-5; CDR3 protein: CASSYEGAQGTQYF
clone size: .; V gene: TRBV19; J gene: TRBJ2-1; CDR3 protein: CASSIPTSPYNEQFF
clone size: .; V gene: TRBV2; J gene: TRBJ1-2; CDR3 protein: CASSEEGSYGYTF
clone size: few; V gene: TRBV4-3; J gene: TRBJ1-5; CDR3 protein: CASSQELILQRSNQPQHF
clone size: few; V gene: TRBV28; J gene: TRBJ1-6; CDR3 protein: CASSPPTGDNSPLHF
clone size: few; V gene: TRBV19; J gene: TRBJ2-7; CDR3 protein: CASADDSGYSYEQYF
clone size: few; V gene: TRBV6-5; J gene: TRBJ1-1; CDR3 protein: CASTPAGGTEAFF
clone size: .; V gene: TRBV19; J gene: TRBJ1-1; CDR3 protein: CASSMGPSYTEAFF
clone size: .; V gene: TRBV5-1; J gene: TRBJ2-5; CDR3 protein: CASSLGLAGGYQETQYF
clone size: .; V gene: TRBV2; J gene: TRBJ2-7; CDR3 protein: CASSEDRSYEQYF
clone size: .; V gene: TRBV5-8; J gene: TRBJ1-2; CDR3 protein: CASSLDPQGVYYGYTF
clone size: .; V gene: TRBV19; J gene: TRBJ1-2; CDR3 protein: CASSFGSGSYGYTF
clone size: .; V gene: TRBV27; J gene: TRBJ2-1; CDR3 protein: CASSPMSGGPLGNEQFF
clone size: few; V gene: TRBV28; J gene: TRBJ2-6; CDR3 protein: CASSTSGLASFGANVLTF
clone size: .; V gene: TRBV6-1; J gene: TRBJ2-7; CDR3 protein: CASSERGISYEQYF
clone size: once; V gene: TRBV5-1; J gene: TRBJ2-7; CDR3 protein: CASSRGPSQGTYEQYF
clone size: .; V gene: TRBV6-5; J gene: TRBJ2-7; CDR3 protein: CASTTHRGSSEQYF
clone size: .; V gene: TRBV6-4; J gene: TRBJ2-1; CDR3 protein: CASSWGQGGNEQFF
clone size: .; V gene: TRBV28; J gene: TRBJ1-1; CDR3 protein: CASSPGTMNTEAFF
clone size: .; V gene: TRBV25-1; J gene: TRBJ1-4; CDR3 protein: CASSEIQGTEKLFF
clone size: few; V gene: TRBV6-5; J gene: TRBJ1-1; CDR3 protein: CASSMGQATEAFF
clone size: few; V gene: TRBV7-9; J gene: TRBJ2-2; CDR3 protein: CASSLGFSGSNTGELFF
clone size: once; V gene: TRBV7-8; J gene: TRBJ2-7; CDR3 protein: CASSLARTGGDEQYF
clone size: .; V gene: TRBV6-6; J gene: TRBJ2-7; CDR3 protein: CASRSAGGPNEQYF
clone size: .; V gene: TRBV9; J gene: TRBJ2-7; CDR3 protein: CASSASLGTGSEQYF
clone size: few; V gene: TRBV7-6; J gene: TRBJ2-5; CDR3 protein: CASSLGLPAQETQYF
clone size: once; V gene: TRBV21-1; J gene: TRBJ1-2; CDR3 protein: CASSKGSQGGQQDPYGYTF
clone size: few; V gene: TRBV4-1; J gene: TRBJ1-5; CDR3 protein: CASSHARDRGNQPQHF
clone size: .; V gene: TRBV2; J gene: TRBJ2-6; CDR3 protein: CASRGGTGSSGANVLTF
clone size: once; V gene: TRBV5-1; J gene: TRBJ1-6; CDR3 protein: CASSLDRGRNSPLHF
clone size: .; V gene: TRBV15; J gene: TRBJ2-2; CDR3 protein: CATRDPNTGELFF
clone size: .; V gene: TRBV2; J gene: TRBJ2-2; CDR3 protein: CAIREAGELFF
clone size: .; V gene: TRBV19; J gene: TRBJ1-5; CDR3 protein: CASSSGRFNQPQHF
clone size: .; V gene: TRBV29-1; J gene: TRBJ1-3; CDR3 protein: CSVEGGRAGNTIYF
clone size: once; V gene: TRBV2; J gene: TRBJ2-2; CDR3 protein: CASTTGGPTGELFF
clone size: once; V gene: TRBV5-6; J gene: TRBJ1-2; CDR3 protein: CASGRPRTGGRDGYTF
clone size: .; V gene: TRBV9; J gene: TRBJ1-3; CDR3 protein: CASSVERGPGNTIYF
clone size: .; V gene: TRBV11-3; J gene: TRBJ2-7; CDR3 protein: CASSRDSYEQYF
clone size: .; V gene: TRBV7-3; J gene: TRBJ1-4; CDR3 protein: CASSLDGVKLFF
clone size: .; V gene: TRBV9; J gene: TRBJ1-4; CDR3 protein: CASSAGTSTNEKLFF
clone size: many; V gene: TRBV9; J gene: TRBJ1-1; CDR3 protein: CASSADTNTEAFF
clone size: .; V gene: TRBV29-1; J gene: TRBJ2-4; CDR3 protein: CSVDLGENIQYF
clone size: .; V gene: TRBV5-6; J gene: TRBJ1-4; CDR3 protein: CASSVDRGRTNEKLFF
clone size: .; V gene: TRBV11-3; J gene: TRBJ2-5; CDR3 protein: CASSSPGQLYLKTQYF
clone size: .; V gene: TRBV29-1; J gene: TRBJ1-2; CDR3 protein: CSGGQAAYGYTF
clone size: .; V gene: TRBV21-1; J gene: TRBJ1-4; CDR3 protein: CASSIEAYRGIGRCEKLFF